One sample yielded the 5 T cell receptor beta chains listed below, sequenced in a study of shared clonotypes between healthy human individuals. Generated by immunoSEQ multiplex PCR, the TCRdb table keeps only in-frame clones and is missing some. The table lists about 520,000 clones, 81% of them singletons, with approximately 11% in the top ten. Sequencing input: PBMCs. The receptors come from a woman aged 40 to 49 in good health. Some clones in this sample may be carry-over from other donors' samples.

In this sample, this clone turned up a few times. This chain links TRBV7-9 with TRBJ2-2, with TRBD1 matching 7 bases. The CDR3 sequence is 17 residues long. CDR1 and CDR2 (germline): SEHNR, FQNEAQ (reference sequence). Unmatched junction bases numbered 13, after V lost 4 bases and J lost 5 bases. The CDR3 DNA is TGTGCCAGCAGCTCCCGAGGATCAGGGGGAGTAACCGGGGAGCTGTTTTTT. It encodes CASSSRGSGGVTGELFF.

V usage is TRBV28 and J usage is TRBJ2-7; a possible D gene is TRBD2 (5 bases). Trimming pared 6 bases from V and 7 bases from J, leaving 13 bases between. This CDR3 contains 12 residues. CDR1 MDHEN and CDR2 SYDVKM come from the germline V gene. The DNA of the CDR3 is TGTGCCAGCAGCCGCGCGATAGCGGAGCAGTACTTC. Encoded protein: CASSRAIAEQYF.

This rearrangement joins TRBV4-2 to TRBJ2-1; 9 bases are a match to TRBD2. Germline V CDR1 and CDR2: LGHNA, YNFKEQ. V gave up 3 bases and J gave up 8 bases; unmatched junction bases: 5. The CDR3 extends over 14 amino acids. CDR3 loop: CASSQLGTSYEQFF. In DNA, the CDR3 is TGTGCCAGCAGCCAGCTAGGGACTAGCTATGAGCAGTTCTTC.

This sequence joins TRBV6-1 and TRBJ1-3; no definite D call. Trimming stripped 1 base from V and 0 bases from J, with 4 bases between. The CDR3 consists of 14 residues. CDR1 is MNHNS and CDR2 is SASEGT in the germline V gene. The CDR3 DNA reads as TGTGCCAGCAGTGAAGGGTTCTCTGGAAACACCATATATTTT. Residues: CASSEGFSGNTIYF.

CDR3 sequence (DNA): TGTGCCATCAGTGTCAACAGGGACGACGAGCAGTACTTC. It encodes CAISVNRDDEQYF. The gene calls are TRBV10-3 and TRBJ2-7, with a tentative D call TRBD1 (6 bases). V shed 4 bases and J shed 5 bases, with 12 bases lying between them. CDR1 and CDR2 from the germline V gene are ENHRY and SYGVKD. The CDR3 consists of 13 residues.